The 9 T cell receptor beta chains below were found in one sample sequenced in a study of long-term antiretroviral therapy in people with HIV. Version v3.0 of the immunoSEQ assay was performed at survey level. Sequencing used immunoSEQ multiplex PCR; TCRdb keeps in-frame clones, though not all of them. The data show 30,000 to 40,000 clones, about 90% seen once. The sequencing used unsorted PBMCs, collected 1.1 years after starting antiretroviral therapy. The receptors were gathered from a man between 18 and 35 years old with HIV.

The CDR3 DNA reads TGTGCCAGCAGCTTTTTTGCTGGGACCAATGAGCAGTTCTTC. It specifies CASSFFAGTNEQFF. The gene calls are TRBV5-5 and TRBJ2-1; perhaps D is TRBD1 or TRBD2 (5 bases each). The germline V and J ends were trimmed by 2 bases and 6 bases, with 12 bases remaining between them. This CDR3 region has 14 residues. In germline, CDR1 is SGHKS, CDR2 YYEKEE (reference sequence). Based on the CDR3 plus reference TRBV5-5 and TRBJ2-1, the full variable domain is DAGVTQSPTHLIKTRGQQVTLRCSPISGHKSVSWYQQVLGQGPQFIFQYYEKEERGRGNFPDRFSARQFPNYSSELNVNALLLGDSALYLCASSFFAGTNEQFFGPGTRLTVL.

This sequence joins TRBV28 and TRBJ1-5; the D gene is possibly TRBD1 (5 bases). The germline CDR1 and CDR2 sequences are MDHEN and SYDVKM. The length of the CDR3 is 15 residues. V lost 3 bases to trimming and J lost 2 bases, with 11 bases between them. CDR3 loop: CASSLSGTGNQPQHF. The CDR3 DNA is TGTGCCAGCAGTTTGTCTGGGACGGGCAATCAGCCCCAGCATTTT.

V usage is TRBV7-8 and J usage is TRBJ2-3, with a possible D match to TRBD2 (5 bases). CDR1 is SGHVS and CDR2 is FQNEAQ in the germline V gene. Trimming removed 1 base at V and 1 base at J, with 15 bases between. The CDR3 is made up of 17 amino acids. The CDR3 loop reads CASSLGTGIDGTDTQYF. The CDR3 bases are TGTGCCAGCAGCTTAGGGACCGGGATAGATGGCACAGATACGCAGTATTTT.

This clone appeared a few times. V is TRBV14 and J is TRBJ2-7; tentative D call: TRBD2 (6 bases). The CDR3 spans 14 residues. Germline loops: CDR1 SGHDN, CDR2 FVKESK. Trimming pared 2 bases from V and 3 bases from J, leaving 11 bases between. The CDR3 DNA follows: TGTGCCAGCAGCCAACGGCGGGGATACTACGAGCAGTACTTC. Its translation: CASSQRRGYYEQYF.

The CDR3 is CASSPQRVTYNEQFF. CDR3 bases: TGTGCCAGCAGCCCTCAGCGGGTAACCTACAATGAGCAGTTCTTC. The J gene is TRBJ2-1, the V gene TRBV7-8, with D possibly matching TRBD2 (6 bases). Trimming pared 5 bases from V and 2 bases from J, leaving 13 bases between. CDR1 SGHVS and CDR2 FQNEAQ come from the germline V gene. This CDR3 has 15 residues.

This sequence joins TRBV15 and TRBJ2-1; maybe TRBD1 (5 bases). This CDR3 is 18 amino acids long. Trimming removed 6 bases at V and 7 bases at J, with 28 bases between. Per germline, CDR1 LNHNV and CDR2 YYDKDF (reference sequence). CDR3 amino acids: CATRDRTSAGPLGNEQFF. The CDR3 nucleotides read TGTGCCACCAGGGACCGAACGTCGGCAGGGCCCCTCGGGAATGAGCAGTTCTTC.

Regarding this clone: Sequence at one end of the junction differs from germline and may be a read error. CDR3: CASSVEMMGERIF. The CDR3 nucleotides read TGTGCCAGCAGCGTAGAAATGATGGGAGAAAGGATCTTC. The chain links TRBV9 to TRBJ2-1, with D maybe TRBD2 (5 bases). CDR1 is SGDLS, CDR2 YYNGEE, per germline. CDR3 length: 13 amino acids. Together with reference TRBV9 and TRBJ2-1, the CDR3 gives the full variable domain: DSGVTQTPKHLITATGQRVTLRCSPRSGDLSVYWYQQSLDQGLQFLIQYYNGEERAKGNILERFSAQQFPDLHSELNLSSLELGDSALYFCASSVEMMGERIFGPGTRLTVL.

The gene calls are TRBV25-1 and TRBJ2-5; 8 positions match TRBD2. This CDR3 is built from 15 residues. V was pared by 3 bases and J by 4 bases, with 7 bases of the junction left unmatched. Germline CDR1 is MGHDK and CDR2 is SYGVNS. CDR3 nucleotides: TGTGCCAGCAGTGAGGCCCTAGCGGGTGGAGAGACCCAGTACTTC. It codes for CASSEALAGGETQYF.

The CDR3 protein is CASSQTYPGGAGSGELFF. The CDR3 DNA is TGTGCCAGCAGCCAAACATACCCAGGGGGCGCGGGGTCCGGGGAGCTGTTTTTT. This chain uses TRBV14 with TRBJ2-2, with 8 bases matching TRBD1. The CDR3 is 18 residues long. V trimming: 2 bases; J trimming: 6 bases; junction bases outside the gene matches: 14. CDR1 is SGHDN and CDR2 is FVKESK in the germline V gene.